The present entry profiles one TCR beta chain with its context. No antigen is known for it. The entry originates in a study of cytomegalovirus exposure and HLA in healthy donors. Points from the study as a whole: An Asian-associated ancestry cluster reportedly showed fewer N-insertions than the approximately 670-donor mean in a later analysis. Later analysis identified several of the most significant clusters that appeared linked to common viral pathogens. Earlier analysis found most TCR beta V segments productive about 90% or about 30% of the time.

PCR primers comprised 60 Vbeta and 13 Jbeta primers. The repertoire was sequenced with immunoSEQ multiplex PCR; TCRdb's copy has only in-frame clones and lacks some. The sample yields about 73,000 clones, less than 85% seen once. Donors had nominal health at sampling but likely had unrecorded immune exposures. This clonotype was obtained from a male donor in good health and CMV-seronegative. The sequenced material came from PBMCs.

The CDR3 DNA reads TGTGCCAGCAGCTTGGGAGTAGCGGGGGTCACCGGGGCAGATACGCAGTATTTT. The encoded protein is CASSLGVAGVTGADTQYF. The rearrangement links TRBV5-4 to TRBJ2-3; 9 bases fit TRBD2. Germline values: CDR1 SGHNT, CDR2 YYREEE (reference sequence). The CDR3 totals 18 residues. V was pared by 0 bases and J by 4 bases, with 12 bases of the junction left unmatched.